This TCR beta chain was sequenced for a study of cytomegalovirus exposure and HLA in healthy donors. CDR1 is SQVTM, CDR2 ANQGSEA, per germline. The CDR3 covers 15 residues. The V end lost 3 bases, the J end lost 7 bases, and 20 bases lay between the germline ends. This clone showed up just a few times. Its cognate antigen is unknown. This CDR3 is also generated by other DNA sequences in the sample. This PCR relied on a set of 60 Vbeta primers and 13 Jbeta primers. Profiled with immunoSEQ multiplex PCR; TCRdb holds only in-frame clones, not every one. The sample lists about 86,000 clones; about three quarters were seen once. Whole-study findings and limits: A later analysis reported that several of the most significant clusters appeared to be linked to common viral pathogens, among them Epstein-Barr virus. For cytomegalovirus status, the classifier reportedly gave diagnoses with high specificity and sensitivity.

V usage is TRBV29-1 and J usage is TRBJ2-3; D possibly corresponds to TRBD2 (6 bases). Sequenced: PBMCs. This TCR was recovered from a man aged 60 to 69 in good health and CMV-seronegative. The CDR3 reads CSVDRRLARSNTQYF. CDR3 bases: TGCAGCGTTGACCGCCGTCTAGCGCGTTCCAATACGCAGTATTTT.